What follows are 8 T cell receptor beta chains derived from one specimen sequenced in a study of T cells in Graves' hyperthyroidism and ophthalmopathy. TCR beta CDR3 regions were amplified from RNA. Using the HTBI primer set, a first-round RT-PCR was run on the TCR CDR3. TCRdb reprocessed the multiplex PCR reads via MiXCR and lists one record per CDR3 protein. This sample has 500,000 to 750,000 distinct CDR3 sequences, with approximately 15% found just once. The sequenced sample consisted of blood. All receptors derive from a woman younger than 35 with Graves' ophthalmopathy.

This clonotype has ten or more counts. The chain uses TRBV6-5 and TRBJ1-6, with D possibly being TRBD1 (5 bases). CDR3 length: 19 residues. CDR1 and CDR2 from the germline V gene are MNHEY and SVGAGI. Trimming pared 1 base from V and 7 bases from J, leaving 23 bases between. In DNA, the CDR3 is TGTGCCAGCAGTTACTACGTGGCAGGGTCAAGAAAACGGAATTCACCCCTCCACTTT. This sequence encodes CASSYYVAGSRKRNSPLHF.

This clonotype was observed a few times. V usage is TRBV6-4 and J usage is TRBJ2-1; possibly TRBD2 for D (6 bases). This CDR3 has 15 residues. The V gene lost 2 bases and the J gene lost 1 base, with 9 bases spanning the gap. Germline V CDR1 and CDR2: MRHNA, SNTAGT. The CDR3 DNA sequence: TGTGCCAGCAGTGACCCGGCGGGGTCCTACAATGAGCAGTTCTTC. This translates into CASSDPAGSYNEQFF.

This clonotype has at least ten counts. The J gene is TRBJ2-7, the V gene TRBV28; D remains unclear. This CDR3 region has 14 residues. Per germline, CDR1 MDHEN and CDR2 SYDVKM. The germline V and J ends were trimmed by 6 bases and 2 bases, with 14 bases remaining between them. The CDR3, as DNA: TGTGCCAGCAGCCCACCGGGCAGCCCCTACGAGCAGTACTTC. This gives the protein CASSPPGSPYEQYF.

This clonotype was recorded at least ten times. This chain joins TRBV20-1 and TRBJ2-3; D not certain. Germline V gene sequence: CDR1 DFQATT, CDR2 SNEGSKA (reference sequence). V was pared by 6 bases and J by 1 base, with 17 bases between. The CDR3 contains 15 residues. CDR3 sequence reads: CSASYSDFGTDTQYF. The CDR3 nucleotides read TGCAGTGCCAGTTATAGTGATTTTGGCACAGATACGCAGTATTTT.

The CDR3 nucleotides are TGTGCCAGTAGTATAGATCCCGGACGAGACGAGCAGTACTTC. Amino acids: CASSIDPGRDEQYF. The chain couples TRBV19 to TRBJ2-7; D gene uncertain. The V end was cut by 0 bases, the J end by 5 bases, with 11 bases between. Germline lookup yields CDR1 LNHDA and CDR2 SQIVND (reference sequence). The CDR3 length is 14 residues.

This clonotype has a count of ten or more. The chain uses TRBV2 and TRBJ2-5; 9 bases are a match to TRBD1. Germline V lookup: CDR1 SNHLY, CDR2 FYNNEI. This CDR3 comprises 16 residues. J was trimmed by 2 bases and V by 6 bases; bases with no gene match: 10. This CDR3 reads CASRSPGQGRQETQYF. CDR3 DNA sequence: TGTGCCAGCAGATCACCGGGACAGGGTAGGCAAGAGACCCAGTACTTC.

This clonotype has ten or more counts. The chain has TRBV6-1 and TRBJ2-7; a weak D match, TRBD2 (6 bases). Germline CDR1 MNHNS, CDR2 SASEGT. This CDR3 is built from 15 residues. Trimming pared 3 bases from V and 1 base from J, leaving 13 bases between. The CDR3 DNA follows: TGTGCCAGCAGTGAGTTTAGGGGAGGATCCTACGAGCAGTACTTC. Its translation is CASSEFRGGSYEQYF.

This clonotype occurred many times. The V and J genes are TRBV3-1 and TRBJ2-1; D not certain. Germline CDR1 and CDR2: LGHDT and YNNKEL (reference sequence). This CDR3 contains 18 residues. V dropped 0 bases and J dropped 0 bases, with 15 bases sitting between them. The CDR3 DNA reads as TGTGCCAGCAGCCAAGATATCGTGGCCCCGAGCTCCTACAATGAGCAGTTCTTC. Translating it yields CASSQDIVAPSSYNEQFF.